These 17 T cell receptor beta chains originate from one sample sequenced in a study of blood T cell repertoires in COVID-19 (dated by TCRdb to about 2020). The library was prepared using the immunoSEQ multiplex PCR assay. TCRdb holds this immuneACCESS table with in-frame rearrangements only. Some clones are missing; in checked studies, unresolved V genes explain under half, and the rest has no known cause. The sample table shows roughly 200,000 clones, and 86% are seen once. The ten largest clonotypes hold 2.9% of the sample. Sequenced material: peripheral blood. Every receptor here comes from a woman under 40 with active or convalescent COVID-19.

This chain joins TRBV5-8 and TRBJ2-3; 8 bases agree with TRBD1. Germline values: CDR1 SGHTS, CDR2 YDEGEE. The trim removed 2 bases at V and 2 bases at J, leaving 4 bases unmatched. The CDR3 totals 15 residues. The CDR3 coding sequence is TGTGCCAGCAGCTTAAGGGACAGGCCCACAGATACGCAGTATTTT. This encodes CASSLRDRPTDTQYF.

The rearrangement uses TRBV19 and TRBJ2-1, with 11 bases fitting TRBD2. Germline V gene data show CDR1 as LNHDA and CDR2 as SQIVND (reference sequence). With 4 bases clipped from V and 6 bases from J, the junction kept 11 bases outside the gene matches. The CDR3 runs to 17 residues. The CDR3 is CASSSLLLAGVGNEQFF. The CDR3 DNA is TGTGCCAGTAGTAGTTTGTTACTAGCGGGAGTGGGCAATGAGCAGTTCTTC.

The table lists this clone with a count of one. V is TRBV5-4 and J is TRBJ2-3; 8 bases match TRBD2. This CDR3 is 14 amino acids long. The germline gives CDR1 SGHNT, CDR2 YYREEE (reference sequence). V lost 5 bases, J lost 2 bases, and 4 bases stayed unmatched. CDR3 nucleotide sequence: TGTGCCAGCAGAGTAGCGGGACTCACAGATACGCAGTATTTT. Amino acids: CASRVAGLTDTQYF.

The chain uses TRBV11-3 and TRBJ2-1; 10 nucleotides match TRBD1. Germline values: CDR1 SGHNT, CDR2 YENEEA. This CDR3 comprises 15 residues. V trimming: 1 base; J trimming: 4 bases; junction bases outside the gene matches: 1. CDR3 in DNA: TGTGCCAGCAGCTTAGGGACAGGGGGTTACAATGAGCAGTTCTTC. Translation gives CASSLGTGGYNEQFF.

The V and J genes are TRBV11-2 and TRBJ1-2; a possible D gene is TRBD1 (5 bases). The CDR3 extends over 14 amino acids. CDR1 and CDR2 (germline): SGHAT, FQNNGV. Trimming took off 1 base at V and 4 bases at J, with 10 bases between the two ends. The CDR3 region is CASSLGFGGYGYTF. CDR3 nucleotides: TGTGCCAGCAGCTTAGGGTTCGGGGGCTATGGCTACACCTTC.

This clone has only one observation. V is TRBV5-4 and J is TRBJ1-6, with unresolved D. This CDR3 has 16 residues. V dropped 0 bases and J dropped 7 bases, with 14 bases sitting between them. CDR1 is SGHNT and CDR2 is YYREEE in the germline V gene (reference sequence). In nucleotides, the CDR3 is TGTGCCAGCAGCTTGGGTGGAGCTCTAGCAAATTCACCCCTCCACTTT. This sequence encodes CASSLGGALANSPLHF. Variable domain in full (rest from reference TRBV5-4 and TRBJ1-6): ETGVTQSPTHLIKTRGQQVTLRCSSQSGHNTVSWYQQALGQGPQFIFQYYREEENGRGNFPPRFSGLQFPNYSSELNVNALELDDSALYLCASSLGGALANSPLHFGNGTRLTVT.

The chain employs TRBV5-1 and TRBJ2-5; 15 nucleotides agree with TRBD2. This CDR3 region has 15 residues. Germline CDR1 SGHRS, CDR2 YFSETQ. The junction had 3 bases not matched to a gene; V was cut back by 0 bases and J by 9 bases. CDR3 sequence: CASSLGTSGRASQYF. The DNA for the CDR3 is TGCGCCAGCAGCTTGGGGACTAGCGGGAGGGCTTCCCAGTACTTC.

The rearrangement links TRBV27 to TRBJ1-1; the D gene is possibly TRBD1 (5 bases). Germline assignment: CDR1 MNHEY and CDR2 SMNVEV (reference sequence). Trimming cost V 1 base and J 5 bases, with 11 bases left between them. This CDR3 is 14 amino acids long. Here the CDR3 DNA reads TGTGCCAGCAGTTTATGGCAGGGTGGTACTGAAGCTTTCTTT. Residues: CASSLWQGGTEAFF.

V usage is TRBV6-5 and J usage is TRBJ2-7; 15 nucleotides line up with TRBD2. The CDR3 covers 14 residues. V was clipped by 6 bases and J by 7 bases; unmatched bases: 4. CDR1 is MNHEY and CDR2 is SVGAGI in the germline V gene. CDR3 nucleotides: TGTGCCAGCAGGGCCGGGACTAGCGGGAGGGAGCAGTACTTC. Translating gives CASRAGTSGREQYF.

V is TRBV5-6 and J is TRBJ1-1; the D is unclear. The CDR3 extends over 13 amino acids. Germline V gene data show CDR1 as SGHDT and CDR2 as YYEEEE. Trimming left V 2 bases short and J 1 base short, with 6 bases between. The CDR3 is CASSLGGNTEAFF. The CDR3 nucleotides read TGTGCCAGCAGCTTAGGCGGGAACACTGAAGCTTTCTTT.

This sequence joins TRBV28 and TRBJ2-7; 10 bases are a match to TRBD2. Germline V gene sequence: CDR1 MDHEN, CDR2 SYDVKM. The CDR3 spans 14 residues. The junction had 2 bases not matched to a gene; V was cut back by 5 bases and J by 1 base. The CDR3 nucleotides read TGTGCCAGCAGTACGGGACTAGCGTCCTACGAGCAGTACTTC. It codes for CASSTGLASYEQYF. Full variable domain (remainder filled in from reference TRBV28 and TRBJ2-7): DVKVTQSSRYLVKRTGEKVFLECVQDMDHENMFWYRQDPGLGLRLIYFSYDVKMKEKGDIPEGYSVSREKKERFSLILESASTNQTSMYLCASSTGLASYEQYFGPGTRLTVT.

The CDR3 spells CASSREPINQPQHF. The CDR3 nucleotides read TGTGCCAGCAGCCGCGAGCCCATCAATCAGCCCCAGCATTTT. This rearrangement joins TRBV16 to TRBJ1-5; D not resolved. The V gene's germline CDR1 is KGHSY and CDR2 FQNENV. V was cut by 4 bases and J by 3 bases, with 10 bases left in between. This CDR3 has 14 residues.

V gene TRBV19 combines with J gene TRBJ2-3; D not resolved. CDR1 is LNHDA and CDR2 is SQIVND in the germline V gene (reference sequence). V was cut by 0 bases and J by 6 bases, with 10 bases left in between. This CDR3 contains 14 residues. CDR3 sequence: CASSIELTGDTQYF. For the CDR3, the DNA is TGTGCCAGTAGTATAGAACTGACTGGGGATACGCAGTATTTT.

The chain has TRBV6-5 and TRBJ2-1; D is possibly TRBD1 (6 bases). Germline V gives CDR1 MNHEY, CDR2 SVGAGI. Trimming took 5 bases from V and 9 from J, leaving 17 bases between them. The CDR3 has 14 residues. The CDR3 sequence: CASSTTPGVGEQFF. CDR3 nucleotides: TGTGCCAGCAGTACGACGCCAGGGGTAGGTGAGCAGTTCTTC.

The CDR3 here is CAWMQGFQETQYF. The CDR3 nucleotides read TGTGCCTGGATGCAGGGATTCCAAGAGACCCAGTACTTC. J is TRBJ2-5 and V is TRBV30, with D possibly matching TRBD1 (5 bases). The V end was cut by 4 bases, the J end by 1 base, with 10 bases between. Germline loops: CDR1 GTSNPN, CDR2 SVGIG (reference sequence). The CDR3 is made up of 13 amino acids.

J is TRBJ1-4 and V is TRBV28; weak D call: TRBD1 (5 bases). This CDR3 is 14 amino acids long. Germline values: CDR1 MDHEN, CDR2 SYDVKM. Trimming shortened V by 1 base and J by 6 bases, and 9 bases separated the two germline ends. The DNA of the CDR3 is TGTGCCAGCAGTTTATCGGGGGTGGATGAAAAACTGTTTTTT. Amino acids: CASSLSGVDEKLFF.

This clone appeared a single time. J is TRBJ1-1 and V is TRBV11-3; no reliable D call. Trimming pared 1 base from V and 5 bases from J, leaving 20 bases between. This CDR3 has 17 residues. Germline CDR1 is SGHNT and CDR2 is YENEEA. The CDR3 is CASSLVSGITRWTEAFF. The CDR3 DNA reads as TGTGCCAGCAGCTTAGTATCAGGCATAACTAGGTGGACTGAAGCTTTCTTT.